This T cell receptor (beta chain) was sequenced during a study of T-cell reconstitution after alpha-beta-depleted transplantation in children. The sample holds many counts of this clonotype. The antigen is undetermined. Unique molecular identifiers were built into the TCRbeta library. From the PCR reads, TCRdb called clonotypes with MiXCR, one entry per CDR3 protein. The profile covers 200,000 or so distinct CDR3 sequences, with approximately 8.4% appearing a single time and 35% to 40% taken by the ten largest. Study-wide findings and caveats: Newly produced T cells mostly provided counts and TCRbeta diversity after one year, as hyperexpanded clones declined. After transplant, high TCRbeta diversity at day 60 in some patients arose from surviving recipient T cells and thymic progenitors.

The germline CDR1 and CDR2 sequences are SGDLS and YYNGEE. This CDR3 comprises 15 residues. V lost 0 bases and J lost 6, with 13 bases in between. The sequence came from a male patient between 2 and 10 years old who had a stem cell transplant for acute myeloid leukemia, so the T cells may come from the graft donor. The chain has TRBV9 and TRBJ2-1; D could derive from TRBD1 or TRBD2 (6 bases each). The source material was PBMCs, mostly from graft donor cells, sampled 360 days after TCRalphabeta/CD19-depleted stem cell transplant. The CDR3 DNA sequence: TGTGCCAGCAGCGTAGGACGGGGGCGGTCCAATGAGCAGTTCTTC. It is translated as CASSVGRGRSNEQFF. Complete variable domain (other parts from reference TRBV9 and TRBJ2-1): DSGVTQTPKHLITATGQRVTLRCSPRSGDLSVYWYQQSLDQGLQFLIQYYNGEERAKGNILERFSAQQFPDLHSELNLSSLELGDSALYFCASSVGRGRSNEQFFGPGTRLTVL.